Listed here are 8 T cell receptor beta chains from one sample, sequenced in a study of radiotherapy plus CTLA-4 blockade in lung cancer. Assay: immunoSEQ multiplex PCR; the TCRdb copy retains only in-frame clones and omits some. The sample records roughly 75,000 clones, about 84% being singletons. Here the sequenced sample was peripheral blood, taken from a patient treated with radiotherapy plus ipilimumab. The receptors originated from a human donor with non-small cell lung cancer who had stable disease on radiotherapy plus ipilimumab.

V is TRBV18 and J is TRBJ2-4; D call uncertain. CDR3 length: 16 residues. Trimming shortened V by 1 base and J by 1 base, and 11 bases separated the two germline ends. The V gene's germline CDR1 is KGHSH and CDR2 LQKENI. Here the CDR3 reads CASSPLPEGAKNIQYF. As DNA, the CDR3 is TGTGCCAGCTCACCACTTCCGGAAGGGGCCAAAAACATTCAGTACTTC. Using reference TRBV18 and TRBJ2-4 for the parts outside the CDR3, the full variable domain is NAGVMQNPRHLVRRRGQEARLRCSPMKGHSHVYWYRQLPEEGLKFMVYLQKENIIDESGMPKERFSAEFPKEGPSILRIQQVVRGDSAAYFCASSPLPEGAKNIQYFGAGTRLSVL.

The chain carries TRBV28 and TRBJ2-1, with 10 bases identical to TRBD2. The germline V gene has CDR1 MDHEN and CDR2 SYDVKM. V gave up 2 bases and J gave up 10 bases; unmatched junction bases: 8. The CDR3 loop spans 15 amino acids. CDR3 amino acids: CASSLASGGPGEQFF. CDR3 coding DNA: TGTGCCAGCAGTTTAGCTAGCGGGGGCCCCGGGGAGCAGTTCTTC.

In this sample, this clone turned up once. V usage is TRBV5-5 and J usage is TRBJ2-7, with 9 bases matching TRBD2. This CDR3 region has 15 residues. CDR1 SGHKS and CDR2 YYEKEE come from the germline V gene (reference sequence). The J segment lost 7 bases and the V segment lost 4 bases, leaving 12 bases of the junction unmatched. The CDR3: CASSKTSGRALEQYF. For the CDR3, the DNA is TGTGCCAGCAGCAAGACTAGCGGTAGGGCCCTTGAGCAGTACTTC.

This chain links TRBV28 with TRBJ2-7, with 7 bases aligning to TRBD2. The CDR3 has 14 residues. V lost 7 bases and J lost 2; bases outside the gene matches: 8. Per germline, CDR1 MDHEN and CDR2 SYDVKM. The CDR3 loop is CASIPLGGTYEQYF. DNA of the CDR3: TGTGCCAGCATCCCCCTGGGGGGGACCTACGAGCAGTACTTC.

V is TRBV5-1 and J is TRBJ2-2; no clear D gene. Trimming took 3 bases from V and 2 from J, leaving 14 bases between them. This CDR3 spans 16 amino acids. Germline values: CDR1 SGHRS, CDR2 YFSETQ. CDR3 sequence reads: CASSSYRPSNTGELFF. The CDR3 nucleotides are TGCGCCAGCAGCTCCTACCGGCCCTCTAACACCGGGGAGCTGTTTTTT.

The CDR3 spells CASSFRGKGNQPQHF. CDR3 bases: TGTGCCAGCAGTTTCAGGGGTAAAGGCAATCAGCCCCAGCATTTT. The gene calls are TRBV28 and TRBJ1-5; TRBD1 might be the D (6 bases). V dropped 3 bases and J dropped 2 bases, with 11 bases sitting between them. The V gene's germline CDR1 is MDHEN and CDR2 SYDVKM. The CDR3 length is 15 residues.

The chain couples TRBV9 to TRBJ2-1; 9 nucleotides agree with TRBD2. The CDR3 extends over 16 amino acids. Germline-derived CDR1 and CDR2 are SGDLS and YYNGEE. Unmatched junction bases numbered 11, after V lost 4 bases and J lost 6 bases. The CDR3 nucleotides read TGTGCCAGCAGCTCGAGGGTGCGGGGGGGCCGCAATGAGCAGTTCTTC. This codes for CASSSRVRGGRNEQFF. Looking up the rest from reference TRBV9 and TRBJ2-1 gives the full variable domain: DSGVTQTPKHLITATGQRVTLRCSPRSGDLSVYWYQQSLDQGLQFLIQYYNGEERAKGNILERFSAQQFPDLHSELNLSSLELGDSALYFCASSSRVRGGRNEQFFGPGTRLTVL.

The chain links TRBV2 to TRBJ1-3, with D perhaps TRBD1 (5 bases). This CDR3 region has 15 residues. Deletions cut 3 bases from V and 0 bases from J, with 9 bases between. Germline assignment: CDR1 SNHLY and CDR2 FYNNEI. CDR3 in DNA: TGTGCCAGCAGTGAGGGGCAGAGCTCTGGAAACACCATATATTTT. Translated, it gives CASSEGQSSGNTIYF.